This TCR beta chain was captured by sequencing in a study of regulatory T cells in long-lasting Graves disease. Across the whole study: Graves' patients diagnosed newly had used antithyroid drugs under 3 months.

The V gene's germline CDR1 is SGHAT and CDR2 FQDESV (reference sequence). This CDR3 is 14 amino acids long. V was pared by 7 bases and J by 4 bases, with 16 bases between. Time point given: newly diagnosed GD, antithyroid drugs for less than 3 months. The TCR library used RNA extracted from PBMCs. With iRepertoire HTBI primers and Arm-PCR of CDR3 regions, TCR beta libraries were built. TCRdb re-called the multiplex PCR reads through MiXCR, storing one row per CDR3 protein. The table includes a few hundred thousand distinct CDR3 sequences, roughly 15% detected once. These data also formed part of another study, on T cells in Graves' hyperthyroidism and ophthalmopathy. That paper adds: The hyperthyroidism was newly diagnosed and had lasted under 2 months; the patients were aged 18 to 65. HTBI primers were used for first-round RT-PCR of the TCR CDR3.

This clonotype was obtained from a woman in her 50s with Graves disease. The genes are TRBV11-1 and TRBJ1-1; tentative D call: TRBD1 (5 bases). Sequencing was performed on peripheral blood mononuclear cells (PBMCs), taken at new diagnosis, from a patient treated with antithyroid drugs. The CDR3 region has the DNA TGTGCCAGCAAACAAGGGGAGGTAAGCACTGAAGCTTTCTTT. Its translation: CASKQGEVSTEAFF.